This T cell receptor (beta chain) derives from a study of T-cell reconstitution after alpha-beta-depleted transplantation in children. Using unique molecular identifiers, the investigators prepared the TCRbeta library. TCRdb recomputed calls from the PCR reads with MiXCR, one row per CDR3 protein. Of approximately 510,000 distinct CDR3 sequences in the sample, approximately 20% were seen once. The germline V and J ends were trimmed by 2 bases and 5 bases, with 11 bases remaining between them. This CDR3 contains 13 residues. Germline V CDR1 and CDR2: SGHRS, YFSETQ. J is TRBJ2-7 and V is TRBV5-1; D gene unclear. The sequence derives from a human donor who donated a stem cell graft to a child with acute lymphoblastic leukemia. This specimen was PBMCs from the stem cell graft donor, taken from the stem cell graft. CDR3 residues: CASSFARSHEQYF. CDR3 bases: TGCGCCAGCAGCTTCGCAAGGTCTCACGAGCAGTACTTC.